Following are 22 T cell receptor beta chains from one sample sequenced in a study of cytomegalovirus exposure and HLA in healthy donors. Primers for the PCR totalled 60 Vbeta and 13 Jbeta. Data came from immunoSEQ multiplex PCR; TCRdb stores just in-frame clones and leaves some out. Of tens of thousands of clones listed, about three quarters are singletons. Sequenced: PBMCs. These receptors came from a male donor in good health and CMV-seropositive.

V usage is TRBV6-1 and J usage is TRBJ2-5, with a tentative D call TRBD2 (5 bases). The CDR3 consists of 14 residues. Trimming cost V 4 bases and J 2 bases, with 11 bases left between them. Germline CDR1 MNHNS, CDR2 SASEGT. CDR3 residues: CASSVGSSQETQYF. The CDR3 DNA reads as TGTGCCAGCAGTGTGGGGAGCAGTCAAGAGACCCAGTACTTC.

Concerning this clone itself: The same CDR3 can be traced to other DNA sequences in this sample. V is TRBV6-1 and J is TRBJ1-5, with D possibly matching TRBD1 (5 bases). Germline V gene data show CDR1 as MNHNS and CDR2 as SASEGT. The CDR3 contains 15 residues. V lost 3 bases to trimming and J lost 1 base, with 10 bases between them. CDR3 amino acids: CASSEFGGSNQPQHF. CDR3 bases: TGTGCCAGCAGTGAGTTTGGGGGGAGCAATCAGCCCCAGCATTTT.

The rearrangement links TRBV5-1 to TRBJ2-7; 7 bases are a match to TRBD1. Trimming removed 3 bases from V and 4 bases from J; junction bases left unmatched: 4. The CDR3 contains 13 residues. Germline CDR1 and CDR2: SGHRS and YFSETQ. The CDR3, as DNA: TGCGCCAGCAGCTCCTCGACAGGGTACGAGCAGTACTTC. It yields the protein CASSSSTGYEQYF.

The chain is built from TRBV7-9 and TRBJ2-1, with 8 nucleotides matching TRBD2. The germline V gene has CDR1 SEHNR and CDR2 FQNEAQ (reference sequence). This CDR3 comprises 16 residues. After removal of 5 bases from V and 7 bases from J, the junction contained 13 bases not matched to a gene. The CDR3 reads CASSLRSGGVGNEQFF. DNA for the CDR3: TGTGCCAGCAGCCTCAGGAGCGGGGGAGTGGGGAATGAGCAGTTCTTC.

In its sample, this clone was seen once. CDR3 DNA sequence: TGTGCCAGTAGTATAGGACAGGGGAACACTGAAGCTTTCTTT. Its protein is CASSIGQGNTEAFF. The genes are TRBV19 and TRBJ1-1; 7 positions match TRBD1. The CDR3 sequence is 14 residues long. V shed 1 base and J 1 base; nucleotides not matched to a gene: 0. Germline V gives CDR1 LNHDA, CDR2 SQIVND (reference sequence). The complete variable domain, with remaining parts taken from reference TRBV19 and TRBJ1-1, reads DGGITQSPKYLFRKEGQNVTLSCEQNLNHDAMYWYRQDPGQGLRLIYYSQIVNDFQKGDIAEGYSVSREKKESFPLTVTSAQKNPTAFYLCASSIGQGNTEAFFGQGTRLTVV.

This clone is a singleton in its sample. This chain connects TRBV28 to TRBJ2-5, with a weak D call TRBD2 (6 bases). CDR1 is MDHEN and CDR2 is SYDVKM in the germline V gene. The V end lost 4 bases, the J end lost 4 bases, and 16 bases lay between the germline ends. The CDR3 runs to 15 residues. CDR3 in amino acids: CASSYISGLRETQYF. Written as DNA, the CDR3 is TGTGCCAGCAGTTACATATCGGGACTGCGAGAGACCCAGTACTTC.

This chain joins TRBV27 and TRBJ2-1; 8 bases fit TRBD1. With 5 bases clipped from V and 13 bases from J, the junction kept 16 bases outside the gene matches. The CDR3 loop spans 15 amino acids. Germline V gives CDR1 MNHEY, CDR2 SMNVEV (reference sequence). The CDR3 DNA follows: TGTGCCAGCAGTCTGCGGACAGGGCCCTACAATGGTCAGTTCTTC. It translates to CASSLRTGPYNGQFF.

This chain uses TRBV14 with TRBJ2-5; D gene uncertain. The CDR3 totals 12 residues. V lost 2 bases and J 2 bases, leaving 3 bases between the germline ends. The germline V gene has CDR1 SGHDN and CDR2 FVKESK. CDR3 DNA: TGTGCCAGCAGCCAACATCAAGAGACCCAGTACTTC. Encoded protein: CASSQHQETQYF.

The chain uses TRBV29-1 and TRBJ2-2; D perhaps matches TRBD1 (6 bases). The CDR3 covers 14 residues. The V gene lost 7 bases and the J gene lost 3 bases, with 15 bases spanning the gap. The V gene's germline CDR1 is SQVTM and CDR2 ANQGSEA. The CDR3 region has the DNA TGCAGCGCGAGGACAGCCATAGACACCGGGGAGCTGTTTTTT. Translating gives CSARTAIDTGELFF.

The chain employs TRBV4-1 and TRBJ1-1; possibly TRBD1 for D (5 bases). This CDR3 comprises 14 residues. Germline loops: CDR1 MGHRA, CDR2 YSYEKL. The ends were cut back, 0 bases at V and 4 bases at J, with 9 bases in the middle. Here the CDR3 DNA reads TGCGCCAGCAGCCAAGACAGGGTCAGCACTGAAGCTTTCTTT. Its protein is CASSQDRVSTEAFF.

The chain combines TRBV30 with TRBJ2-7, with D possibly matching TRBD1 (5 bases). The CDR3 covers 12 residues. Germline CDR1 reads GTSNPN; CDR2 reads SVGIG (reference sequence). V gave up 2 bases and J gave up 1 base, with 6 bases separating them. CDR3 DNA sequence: TGTGCCTGGAGTTCAGGGTCCTACGAGCAGTACTTC. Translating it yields CAWSSGSYEQYF.

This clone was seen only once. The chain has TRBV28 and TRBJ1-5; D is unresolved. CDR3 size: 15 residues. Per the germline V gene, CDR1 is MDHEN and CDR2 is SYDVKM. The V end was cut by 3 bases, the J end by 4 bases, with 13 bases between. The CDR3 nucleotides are TGTGCCAGCAGTTTCGCCAGGCATGGTAATCAGCCCCAGCATTTT. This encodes CASSFARHGNQPQHF.

The CDR3 is CSARDEKLFF. CDR3 nucleotide sequence: TGCAGCGCTCGAGATGAAAAACTGTTTTTT. The chain combines TRBV29-1 with TRBJ1-4; D is undetermined. The germline gives CDR1 SQVTM, CDR2 ANQGSEA. Trimming took 7 bases from V and 6 from J, leaving 6 bases between them. CDR3 size: 10 residues. The whole variable domain, filled in from reference TRBV29-1 and TRBJ1-4, reads SAVISQKPSRDICQRGTSLTIQCQVDSQVTMMFWYRQQPGQSLTLIATANQGSEATYESGFVIDKFPISRPNLTFSTLTVSNMSPEDSSIYLCSARDEKLFFGSGTQLSVL.

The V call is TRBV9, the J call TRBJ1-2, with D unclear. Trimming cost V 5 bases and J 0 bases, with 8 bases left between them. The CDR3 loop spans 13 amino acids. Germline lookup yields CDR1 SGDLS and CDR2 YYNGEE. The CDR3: CASSNRSNYGYTF. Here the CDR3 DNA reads TGTGCCAGCAGTAACAGATCTAACTATGGCTACACCTTC.

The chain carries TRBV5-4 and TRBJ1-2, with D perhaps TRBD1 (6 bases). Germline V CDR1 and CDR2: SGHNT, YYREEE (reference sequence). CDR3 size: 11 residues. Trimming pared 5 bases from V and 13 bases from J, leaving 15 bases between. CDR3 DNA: TGTGCCAGCAGGGCGCCAGGGGAATTCACCTTC. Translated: CASRAPGEFTF.

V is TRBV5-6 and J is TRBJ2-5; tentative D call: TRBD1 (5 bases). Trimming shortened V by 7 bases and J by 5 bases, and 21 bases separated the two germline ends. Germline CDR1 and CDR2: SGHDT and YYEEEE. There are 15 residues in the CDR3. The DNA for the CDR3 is TGTGCCAGCCTCACAAGGTGGGGCCTCGGGGAGACCCAGTACTTC. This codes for CASLTRWGLGETQYF.

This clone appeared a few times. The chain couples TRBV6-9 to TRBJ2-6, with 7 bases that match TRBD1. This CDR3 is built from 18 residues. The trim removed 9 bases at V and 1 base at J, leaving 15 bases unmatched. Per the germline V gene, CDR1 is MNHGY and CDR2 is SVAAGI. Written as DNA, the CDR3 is TGTGCCAGACCCCAGGGTCGAAAGACAGGGTCTGGGGCCAACGTCCTGACTTTC. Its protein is CARPQGRKTGSGANVLTF.

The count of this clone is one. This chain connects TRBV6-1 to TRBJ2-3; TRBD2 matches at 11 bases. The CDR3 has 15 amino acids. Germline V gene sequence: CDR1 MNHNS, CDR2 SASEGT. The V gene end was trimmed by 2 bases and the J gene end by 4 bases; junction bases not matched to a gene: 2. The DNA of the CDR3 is TGTGCCAGCAGTGAATTTAGCGGGGGGGCAGATACGCAGTATTTT. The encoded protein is CASSEFSGGADTQYF.

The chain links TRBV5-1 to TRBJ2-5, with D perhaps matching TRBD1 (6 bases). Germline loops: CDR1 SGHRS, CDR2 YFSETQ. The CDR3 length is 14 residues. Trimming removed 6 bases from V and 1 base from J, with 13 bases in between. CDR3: CASTRMGAQETQYF. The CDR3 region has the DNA TGCGCCAGCACCCGGATGGGGGCCCAAGAGACCCAGTACTTC.

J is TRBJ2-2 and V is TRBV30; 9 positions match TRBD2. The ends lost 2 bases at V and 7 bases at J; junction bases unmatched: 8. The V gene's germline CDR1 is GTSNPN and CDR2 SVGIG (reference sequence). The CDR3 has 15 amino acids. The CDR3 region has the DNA TGTGCCTGGAGTTCCCTCAGCGGGAGGATCGGGGAGCTGTTTTTT. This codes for CAWSSLSGRIGELFF. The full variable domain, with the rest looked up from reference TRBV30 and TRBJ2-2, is SQTIHQWPATLVQPVGSPLSLECTVEGTSNPNLYWYRQAAGRGLQLLFYSVGIGQISSEVPQNLSASRPQDRQFILSSKKLLLSDSGFYLCAWSSLSGRIGELFFGEGSRLTVL.

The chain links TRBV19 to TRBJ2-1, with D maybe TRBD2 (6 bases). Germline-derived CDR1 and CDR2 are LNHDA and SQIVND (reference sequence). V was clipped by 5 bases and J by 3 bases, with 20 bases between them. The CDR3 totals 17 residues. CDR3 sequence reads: CASSPALANLIYNEQFF. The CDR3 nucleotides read TGTGCCAGTAGTCCCGCCCTAGCGAACCTAATCTACAATGAGCAGTTCTTC.

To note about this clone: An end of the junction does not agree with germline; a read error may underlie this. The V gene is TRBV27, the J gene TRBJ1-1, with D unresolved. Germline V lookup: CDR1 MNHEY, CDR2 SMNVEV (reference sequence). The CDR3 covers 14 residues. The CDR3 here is CVSSPGRGNTEAFF. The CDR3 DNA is TGTGTCAGCAGTCCAGGACGGGGGAACACTGAAGCTTTCTTT.